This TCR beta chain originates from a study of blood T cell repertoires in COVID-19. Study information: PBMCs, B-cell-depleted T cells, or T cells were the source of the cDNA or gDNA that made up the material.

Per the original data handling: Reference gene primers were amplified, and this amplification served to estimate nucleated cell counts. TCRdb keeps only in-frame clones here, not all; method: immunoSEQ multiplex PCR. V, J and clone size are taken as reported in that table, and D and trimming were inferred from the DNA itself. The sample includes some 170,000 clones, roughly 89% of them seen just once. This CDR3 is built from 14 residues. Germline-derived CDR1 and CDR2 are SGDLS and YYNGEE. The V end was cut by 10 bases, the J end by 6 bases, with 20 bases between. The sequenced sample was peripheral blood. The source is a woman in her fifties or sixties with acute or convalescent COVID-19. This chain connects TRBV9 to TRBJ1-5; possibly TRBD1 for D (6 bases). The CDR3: CAGSQGLVLQPQHF. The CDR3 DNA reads TGTGCCGGTTCTCAGGGGTTGGTTCTTCAGCCCCAGCATTTT.